One and the same sample provided the 13 T cell receptor beta chains below, sequenced in a study of T-cell reconstitution after alpha-beta-depleted transplantation in children. Unique molecular identifiers tagged the TCRbeta library. TCRdb re-analysed the PCR reads in MiXCR, keeping a single row per CDR3 protein. Of 200,000 to 300,000 distinct CDR3 sequences listed, about a quarter were seen once; the top ten hold 2.6%. The sample here was PBMCs, taken before TCRalphabeta/CD19-depleted stem cell transplant. These receptors all stem from a girl aged 2-9 years with Fanconi anemia, due to receive a stem cell transplant.

This clonotype was seen repeatedly, ten times or more. The chain is built from TRBV11-2 and TRBJ2-3, with 13 nucleotides matching TRBD2. J lost 6 bases, V lost 2 bases, and 11 bases had no gene match. The CDR3 is 18 amino acids. Germline V lookup: CDR1 SGHAT, CDR2 FQNNGV. Here the CDR3 DNA reads TGTGCCAGCAGCTTAAATGCTCCACTAGCGGGAGGGCGTGATACGCAGTATTTT. Its translation: CASSLNAPLAGGRDTQYF.

This CDR3 reads CASSQQLTVYEQYF. The CDR3 region has the DNA TGCGCCAGCAGCCAACAGTTGACGGTCTACGAGCAGTACTTC. The gene calls are TRBV4-1 and TRBJ2-7; D unclear. The CDR3 runs to 14 residues. Per germline, CDR1 MGHRA and CDR2 YSYEKL. Trimming left V 2 bases short and J 3 bases short, with 11 bases between.

This clonotype has only a few counts. The CDR3 spells CSVEGSLRHYNEQFF. The CDR3 bases are TGCAGCGTTGAAGGTAGTCTGAGACATTACAATGAGCAGTTCTTC. This chain links TRBV29-1 with TRBJ2-1; D remains ambiguous. The length of the CDR3 is 15 residues. The germline V gene has CDR1 SQVTM and CDR2 ANQGSEA. The germline V and J ends were trimmed by 1 base and 4 bases, with 14 bases remaining between them.

The V gene is TRBV20-1, the J gene TRBJ2-1; 10 bases match TRBD1. Germline assignment: CDR1 DFQATT and CDR2 SNEGSKA (reference sequence). The CDR3 contains 14 residues. The trim removed 3 bases at V and 6 bases at J, leaving 5 bases unmatched. The CDR3, as DNA: TGCAGTGCTAGCCGACAGGGGGCGCCCAATGAGCAGTTCTTC. Protein product: CSASRQGAPNEQFF.

This clonotype was detected a few times. The CDR3 DNA follows: TGTGCCAGCAGTCATTACAGGGGAACCTACGAGCAGTACTTC. Its translation: CASSHYRGTYEQYF. The V gene is TRBV6-1, the J gene TRBJ2-7; 7 bases match TRBD1. The V gene end was trimmed by 5 bases and the J gene end by 2 bases; junction bases not matched to a gene: 6. This CDR3 spans 14 amino acids. In germline, CDR1 is MNHNS, CDR2 SASEGT.

J is TRBJ1-4 and V is TRBV6-1; possibly TRBD1 for D (6 bases). The germline V gene encodes CDR1 MNHNS and CDR2 SASEGT. CDR3 length equals 15 residues. Trimming pared 2 bases from V and 7 bases from J, leaving 14 bases between. The CDR3 DNA reads as TGTGCCAGCAGTGAAACCCCAGGGGCAGGTGAAAAACTGTTTTTT. It is translated as CASSETPGAGEKLFF.

This clonotype was detected only a few times. The chain carries TRBV20-1 and TRBJ2-1; D is unclear. CDR3 size: 15 residues. The germline CDR1 and CDR2 sequences are DFQATT and SNEGSKA (reference sequence). V was trimmed by 1 base and J by 9 bases, leaving 19 bases between them. This CDR3 reads CSARAPKSPGVEQFF. In nucleotides, the CDR3 is TGCAGTGCTAGAGCCCCCAAGTCGCCCGGAGTTGAGCAGTTCTTC.

This clonotype was detected many times. The chain employs TRBV20-1 and TRBJ2-7; TRBD1 matches 8 bases. There are 13 residues in the CDR3. Germline V gives CDR1 DFQATT, CDR2 SNEGSKA (reference sequence). V was clipped by 4 bases and J by 7 bases; unmatched bases: 9. CDR3 in amino acids: CSATVRGLGEQYF. The DNA of the CDR3 is TGCAGTGCTACGGTCAGGGGGCTGGGGGAGCAGTACTTC.

The V gene is TRBV6-1, the J gene TRBJ2-7; D remains ambiguous. Looked up from germline, CDR1 is MNHNS and CDR2 is SASEGT. Trimming took 8 bases from V and 3 from J, leaving 20 bases between them. This CDR3 is 15 amino acids long. In nucleotides, the CDR3 is TGTGCCAGCTTTTTCTATCCGGCCAACAGCTACGAGCAGTACTTC. Protein sequence: CASFFYPANSYEQYF.

The chain combines TRBV2 with TRBJ2-1; perhaps TRBD1 as D (6 bases). V lost 7 bases and J 9 bases, leaving 19 bases between the germline ends. Germline CDR1 reads SNHLY; CDR2 reads FYNNEI. The CDR3 is 14 residues long. The CDR3 DNA sequence: TGTGCCAGCATCTTCGGCAGGGGTTTGGGTGAGCAGTTCTTC. Protein: CASIFGRGLGEQFF. Variable domain in full (rest from reference TRBV2 and TRBJ2-1): EPEVTQTPSHQVTQMGQEVILRCVPISNHLYFYWYRQILGQKVEFLVSFYNNEISEKSEIFDDQFSVERPDGSNFTLKIRSTKLEDSAMYFCASIFGRGLGEQFFGPGTRLTVL.

The rearrangement joins TRBV9 to TRBJ2-7; the D gene is possibly TRBD1 (6 bases). V was shortened by 4 bases and J by 0 bases, with 11 bases between the two germline ends. Germline CDR1 reads SGDLS; CDR2 reads YYNGEE. The CDR3 runs to 14 residues. In nucleotides, the CDR3 is TGTGCCAGCAGCTACCGGGACAACTCCTACGAGCAGTACTTC. Amino acids: CASSYRDNSYEQYF.

This clonotype has ten or more counts. The chain is built from TRBV6-5 and TRBJ2-5, with 12 bases aligning to TRBD2. The CDR3 sequence is 16 residues long. Germline values: CDR1 MNHEY, CDR2 SVGAGI. The ends lost 4 bases at V and 5 bases at J; junction bases unmatched: 8. The DNA for the CDR3 is TGTGCCAGCAGTTTAAGACTAGCGGGAGAAGGGGAGACCCAGTACTTC. Translation: CASSLRLAGEGETQYF.

This clonotype has ten or more counts. This chain links TRBV12-3 or TRBV12-4 with TRBJ2-3; possibly TRBD1 for D (5 bases). This CDR3 has 14 residues. Deletions cut 7 bases from V and 0 bases from J, with 11 bases between. Here the CDR3 DNA reads TGTGCCAGCACCTTACAGGTCAGCACAGATACGCAGTATTTT. Encoded protein: CASTLQVSTDTQYF.